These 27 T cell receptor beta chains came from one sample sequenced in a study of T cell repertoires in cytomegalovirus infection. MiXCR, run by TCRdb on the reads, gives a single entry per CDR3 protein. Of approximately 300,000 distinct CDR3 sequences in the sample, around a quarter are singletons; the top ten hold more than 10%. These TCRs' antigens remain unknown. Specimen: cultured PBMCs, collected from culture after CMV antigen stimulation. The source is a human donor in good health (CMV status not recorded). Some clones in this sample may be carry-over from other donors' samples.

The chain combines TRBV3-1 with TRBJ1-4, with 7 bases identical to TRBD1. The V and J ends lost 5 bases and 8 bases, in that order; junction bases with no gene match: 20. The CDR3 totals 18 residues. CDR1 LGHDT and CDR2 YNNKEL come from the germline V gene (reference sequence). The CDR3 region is CASSSYPPRRQGYEKLFF. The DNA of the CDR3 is TGTGCCAGCAGCTCCTACCCCCCACGAAGACAGGGCTACGAAAAACTGTTTTTT.

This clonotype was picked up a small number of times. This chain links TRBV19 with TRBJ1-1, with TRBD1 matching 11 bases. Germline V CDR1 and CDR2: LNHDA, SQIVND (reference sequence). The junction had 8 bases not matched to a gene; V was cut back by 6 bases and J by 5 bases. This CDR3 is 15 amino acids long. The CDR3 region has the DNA TGTGCCAGTAGGCACGGACAGGGGGCAAAGACTGAAGCTTTCTTT. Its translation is CASRHGQGAKTEAFF.

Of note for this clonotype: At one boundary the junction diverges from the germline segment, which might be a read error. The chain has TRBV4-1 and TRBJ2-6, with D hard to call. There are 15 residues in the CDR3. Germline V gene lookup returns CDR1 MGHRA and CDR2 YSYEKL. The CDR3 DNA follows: TGTGCCAGCAGCACAAGACTCTCTGGGGCCAACGTCCTGACTTTC. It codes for CASSTRLSGANVLTF.

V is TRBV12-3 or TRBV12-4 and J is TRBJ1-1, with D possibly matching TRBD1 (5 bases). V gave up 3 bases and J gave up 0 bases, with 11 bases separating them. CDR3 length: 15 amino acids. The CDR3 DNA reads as TGTGCCAGCAGTTTTACCGGGACGGTGAACACTGAAGCTTTCTTT. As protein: CASSFTGTVNTEAFF.

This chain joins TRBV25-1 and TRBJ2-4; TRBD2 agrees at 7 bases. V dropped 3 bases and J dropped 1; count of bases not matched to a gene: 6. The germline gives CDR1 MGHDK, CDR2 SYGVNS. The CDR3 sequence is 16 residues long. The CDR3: CASSDYSGSAKNIQYF. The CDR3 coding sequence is TGTGCCAGCAGTGATTATAGCGGGTCGGCCAAAAACATTCAGTACTTC.

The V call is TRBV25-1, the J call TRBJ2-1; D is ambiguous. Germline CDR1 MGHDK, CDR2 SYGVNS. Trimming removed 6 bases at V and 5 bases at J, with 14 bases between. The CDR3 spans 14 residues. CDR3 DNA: TGTGCCAGCAGCCTCCTCGGTAGAGACAATGAGCAGTTCTTC. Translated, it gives CASSLLGRDNEQFF.

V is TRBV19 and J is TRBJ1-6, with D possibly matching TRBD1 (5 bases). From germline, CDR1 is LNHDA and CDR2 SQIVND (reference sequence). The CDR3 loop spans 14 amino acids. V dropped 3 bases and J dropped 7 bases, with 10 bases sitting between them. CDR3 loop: CASSIGGQNSPLHF. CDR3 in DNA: TGTGCCAGTAGTATCGGGGGTCAAAATTCACCCCTCCACTTT.

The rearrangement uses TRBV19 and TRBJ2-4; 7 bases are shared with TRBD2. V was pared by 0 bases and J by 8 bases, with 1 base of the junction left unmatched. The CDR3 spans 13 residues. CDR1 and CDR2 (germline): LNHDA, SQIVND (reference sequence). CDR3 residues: CASSIEGGYIQYF. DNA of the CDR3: TGTGCCAGTAGTATAGAGGGGGGGTACATTCAGTACTTC.

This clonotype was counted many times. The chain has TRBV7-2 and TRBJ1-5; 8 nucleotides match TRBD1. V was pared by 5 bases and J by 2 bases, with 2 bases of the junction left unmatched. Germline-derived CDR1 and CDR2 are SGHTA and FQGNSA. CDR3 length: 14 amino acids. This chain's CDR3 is CASSADRGNQPQHF. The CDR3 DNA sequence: TGTGCCAGCAGCGCGGACAGGGGCAATCAGCCCCAGCATTTT.

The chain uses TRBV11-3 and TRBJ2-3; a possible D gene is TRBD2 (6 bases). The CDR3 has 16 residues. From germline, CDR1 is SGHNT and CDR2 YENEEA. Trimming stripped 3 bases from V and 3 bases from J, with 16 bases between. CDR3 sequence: CASSFRGTGWTDTQYF. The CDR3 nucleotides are TGTGCCAGCAGCTTCCGGGGGACGGGCTGGACAGATACGCAGTATTTT.

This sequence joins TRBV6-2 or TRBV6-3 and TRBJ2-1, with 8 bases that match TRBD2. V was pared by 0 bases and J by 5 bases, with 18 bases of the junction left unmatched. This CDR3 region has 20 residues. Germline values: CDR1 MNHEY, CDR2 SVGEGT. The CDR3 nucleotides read TGTGCCAGCAGTTACTCGGTTCCCTCACCCCGGGGACTAGGGGACAATGAGCAGTTCTTC. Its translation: CASSYSVPSPRGLGDNEQFF.

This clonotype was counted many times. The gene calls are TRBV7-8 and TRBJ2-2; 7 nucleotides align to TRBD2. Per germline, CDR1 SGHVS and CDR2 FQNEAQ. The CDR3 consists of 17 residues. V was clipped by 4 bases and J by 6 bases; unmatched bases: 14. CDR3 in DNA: TGTGCCAGCAGCTCCGATACCGCGGGAGAGATGGCCGGGGAGCTGTTTTTT. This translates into CASSSDTAGEMAGELFF. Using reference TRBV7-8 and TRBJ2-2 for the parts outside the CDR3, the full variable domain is GAGVSQSPRYKVAKRGQDVALRCDPISGHVSLFWYQQALGQGPEFLTYFQNEAQLDKSGLPSDRFFAERPEGSVSTLKIQRTQQEDSAVYLCASSSDTAGEMAGELFFGEGSRLTVL.

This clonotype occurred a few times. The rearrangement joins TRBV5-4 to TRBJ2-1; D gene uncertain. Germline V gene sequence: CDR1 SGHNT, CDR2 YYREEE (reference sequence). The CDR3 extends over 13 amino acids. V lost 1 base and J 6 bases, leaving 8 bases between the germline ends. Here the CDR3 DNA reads TGTGCCAGCAGCTTGCCGGAATCCAATGAGCAGTTCTTC. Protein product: CASSLPESNEQFF.

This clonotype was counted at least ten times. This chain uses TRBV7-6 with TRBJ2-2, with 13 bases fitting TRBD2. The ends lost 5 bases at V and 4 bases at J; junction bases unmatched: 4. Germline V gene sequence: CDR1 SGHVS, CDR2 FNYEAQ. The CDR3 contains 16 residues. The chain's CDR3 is CASSPLAGGPTGELFF. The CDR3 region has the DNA TGTGCCAGCAGCCCACTAGCGGGAGGGCCCACCGGGGAGCTGTTTTTT. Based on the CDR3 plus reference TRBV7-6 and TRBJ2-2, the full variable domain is GAGVSQSPRYKVTKRGQDVALRCDPISGHVSLYWYRQALGQGPEFLTYFNYEAQQDKSGLPNDRFSAERPEGSISTLTIQRTEQRDSAMYRCASSPLAGGPTGELFFGEGSRLTVL.

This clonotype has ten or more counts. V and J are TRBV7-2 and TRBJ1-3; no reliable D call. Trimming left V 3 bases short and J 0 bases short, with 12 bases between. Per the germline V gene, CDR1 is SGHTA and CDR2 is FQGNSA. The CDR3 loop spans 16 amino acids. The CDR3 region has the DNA TGTGCCAGCAGCTTTAGGACGGCAAGCTCTGGAAACACCATATATTTT. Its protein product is CASSFRTASSGNTIYF.

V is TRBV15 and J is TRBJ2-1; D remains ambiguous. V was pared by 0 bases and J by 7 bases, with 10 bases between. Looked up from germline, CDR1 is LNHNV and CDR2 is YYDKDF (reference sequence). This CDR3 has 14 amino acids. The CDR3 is CATSRDLGKNEQFF. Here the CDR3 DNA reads TGTGCCACCAGCAGAGATTTAGGCAAAAATGAGCAGTTCTTC.

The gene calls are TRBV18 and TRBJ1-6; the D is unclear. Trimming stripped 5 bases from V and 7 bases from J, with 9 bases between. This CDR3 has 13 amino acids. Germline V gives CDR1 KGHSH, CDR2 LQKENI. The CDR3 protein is CASSNRENSPLHF. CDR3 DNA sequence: TGTGCCAGCTCAAATAGGGAGAATTCACCCCTCCACTTT.

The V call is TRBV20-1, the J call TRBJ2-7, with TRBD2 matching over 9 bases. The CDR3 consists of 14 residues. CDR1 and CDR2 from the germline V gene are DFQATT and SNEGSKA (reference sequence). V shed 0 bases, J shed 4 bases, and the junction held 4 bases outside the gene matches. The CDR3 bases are TGCAGTGCTAGAGAGCGGGAGGGCCGTTACGAGCAGTACTTC. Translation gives CSAREREGRYEQYF.

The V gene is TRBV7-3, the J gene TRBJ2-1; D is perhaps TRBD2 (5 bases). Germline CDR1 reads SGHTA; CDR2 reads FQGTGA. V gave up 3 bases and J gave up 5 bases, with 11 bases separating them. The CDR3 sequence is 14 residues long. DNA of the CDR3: TGTGCCAGCAGCTTCGCTAGCCCGGACAATGAGCAGTTCTTC. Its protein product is CASSFASPDNEQFF.

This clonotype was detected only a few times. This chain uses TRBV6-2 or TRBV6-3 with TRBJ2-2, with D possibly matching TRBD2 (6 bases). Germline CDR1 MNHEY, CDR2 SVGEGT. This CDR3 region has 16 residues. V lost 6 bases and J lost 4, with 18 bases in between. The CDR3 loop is CASSELGGRGTGELFF. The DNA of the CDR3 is TGTGCCAGCAGCGAGTTGGGAGGCCGGGGCACCGGGGAGCTGTTTTTT.

The CDR3 region has the DNA TGTGCCAGCAGGCCGGCCGGGATCCAGCCCTACGAGCAGTACTTC. Translating gives CASRPAGIQPYEQYF. The chain employs TRBV6-1 and TRBJ2-7, with D tentatively TRBD2 (5 bases). Germline values: CDR1 MNHNS, CDR2 SASEGT. Trimming pared 6 bases from V and 2 bases from J, leaving 17 bases between. There are 15 residues in the CDR3.

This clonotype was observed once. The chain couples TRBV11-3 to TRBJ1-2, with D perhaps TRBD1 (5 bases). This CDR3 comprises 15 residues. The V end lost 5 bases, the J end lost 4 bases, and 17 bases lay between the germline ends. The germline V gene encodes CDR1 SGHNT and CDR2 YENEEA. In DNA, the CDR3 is TGTGCCAGCAGCATGGGACCTCGGAGGGGCTATGGCTACACCTTC. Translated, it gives CASSMGPRRGYGYTF. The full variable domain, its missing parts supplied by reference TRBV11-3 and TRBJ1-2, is EAGVVQSPRYKIIEKKQPVAFWCNPISGHNTLYWYLQNLGQGPELLIRYENEEAVDDSQLPKDRFSAERLKGVDSTLKIQPAELGDSAVYLCASSMGPRRGYGYTFGSGTRLTVV.

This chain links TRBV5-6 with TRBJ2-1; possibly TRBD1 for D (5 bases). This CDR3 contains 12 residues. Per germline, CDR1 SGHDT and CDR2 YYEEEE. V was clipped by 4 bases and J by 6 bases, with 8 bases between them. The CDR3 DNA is TGTGCCAGCAGCCCAGGGATCAATGAGCAGTTCTTC. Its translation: CASSPGINEQFF.

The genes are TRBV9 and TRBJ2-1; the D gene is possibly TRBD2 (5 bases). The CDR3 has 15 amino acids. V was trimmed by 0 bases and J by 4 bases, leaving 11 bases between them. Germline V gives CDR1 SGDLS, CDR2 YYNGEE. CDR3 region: CASSVEDSFYNEQFF. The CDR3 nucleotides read TGTGCCAGCAGCGTAGAGGACTCATTTTACAATGAGCAGTTCTTC.

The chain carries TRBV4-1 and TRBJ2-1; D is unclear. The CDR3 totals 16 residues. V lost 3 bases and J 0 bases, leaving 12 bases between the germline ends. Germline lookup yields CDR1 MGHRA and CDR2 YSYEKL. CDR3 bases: TGCGCCAGCAGCCACCCCCAGCGTGACTCCTACAATGAGCAGTTCTTC. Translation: CASSHPQRDSYNEQFF.

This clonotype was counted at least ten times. The CDR3: CASSSSQGEQETQYF. The CDR3, as DNA: TGTGCCAGCAGCTCCAGTCAGGGAGAACAAGAGACCCAGTACTTC. This sequence joins TRBV11-2 and TRBJ2-5, with D tentatively TRBD1 or TRBD2 (5 bases each). The ends were cut back, 4 bases at V and 2 bases at J, with 14 bases in the middle. Germline-derived CDR1 and CDR2 are SGHAT and FQNNGV. This CDR3 has 15 amino acids.

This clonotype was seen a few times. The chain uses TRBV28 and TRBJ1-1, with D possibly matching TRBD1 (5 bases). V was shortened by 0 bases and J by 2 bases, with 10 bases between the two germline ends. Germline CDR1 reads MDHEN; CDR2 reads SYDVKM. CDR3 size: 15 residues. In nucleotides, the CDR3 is TGTGCCAGCAGTTTATGGGGGGGAGAAAACACTGAAGCTTTCTTT. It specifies CASSLWGGENTEAFF.